The 13 T cell receptor beta chains given below trace back to one sample, sequenced in a study of cytomegalovirus exposure and HLA in healthy donors. A multiplex PCR was run with 60 Vbeta primers and 13 Jbeta primers. Using immunoSEQ multiplex PCR, the repertoire was profiled, and TCRdb retains in-frame clones only, with some absent. The sample contains 120,000 to 150,000 clones, over 65% of which appear only once. The material sequenced was PBMCs. The source is a woman between 25 and 40 years old in good health and CMV-seronegative.

This clone was picked up a small number of times. The chain combines TRBV5-1 with TRBJ2-1; possible D gene TRBD2, 5 bases. The CDR3 runs 14 residues. CDR1 SGHRS and CDR2 YFSETQ come from the germline V gene. V lost 4 bases and J lost 1, with 9 bases in between. CDR3 residues: CASSIGGSYNEQFF. The DNA of the CDR3 is TGCGCCAGCAGCATAGGAGGATCCTACAATGAGCAGTTCTTC.

There are a few counts of this clone. The chain carries TRBV6-1 and TRBJ2-1, with D tentatively TRBD2 (7 bases). CDR1 is MNHNS and CDR2 is SASEGT in the germline V gene. V lost 5 bases and J 14 bases, leaving 19 bases between the germline ends. The CDR3 covers 13 residues. The CDR3 DNA follows: TGTGCCAGCAGTCTCGGGGGGCCCACTGGGAAGTTCTTC. It translates to CASSLGGPTGKFF.

J is TRBJ2-1 and V is TRBV10-1; TRBD2 might be the D (5 bases). The CDR3 sequence is 16 residues long. CDR1 WNHNN and CDR2 SYGVQD come from the germline V gene (reference sequence). Between the trimmed V and J ends, which lost 0 bases and 9 bases, there was a span of 18 bases. The CDR3 spells CASSESGSGYNVEQFF. CDR3 in DNA: TGCGCCAGCAGTGAGTCAGGGAGTGGCTACAATGTTGAGCAGTTCTTC.

J is TRBJ2-3 and V is TRBV6-4, with 7 bases that match TRBD1. Germline V gene sequence: CDR1 MRHNA, CDR2 SNTAGT. V lost 6 bases to trimming and J lost 0 bases; unmatched junction nucleotides: 6. This CDR3 region has 15 residues. In nucleotides, the CDR3 is TGTGCCAGCAGCCCGACGACAGGGAGCACAGATACGCAGTATTTT. This translates into CASSPTTGSTDTQYF.

This clone came up once. V is TRBV5-1 and J is TRBJ2-2; 10 nucleotides match TRBD2. Germline V gene data show CDR1 as SGHRS and CDR2 as YFSETQ. V shed 0 bases, J shed 5 bases, and the junction held 4 bases outside the gene matches. The CDR3 has 16 amino acids. Written as DNA, the CDR3 is TGCGCCAGCAGCTTGGCCACGGGACTAGCGACCGGGGAGCTGTTTTTT. Residues: CASSLATGLATGELFF.

This clone came up once. CDR3 in DNA: TGTGCCAGCAGTGAGTGGACTGGATCGCAAGAGACCCAGTACTTC. This codes for CASSEWTGSQETQYF. The V call is TRBV2, the J call TRBJ2-5; TRBD2 is a possible D gene (5 bases). There are 15 residues in the CDR3. V shed 3 bases and J shed 2 bases, with 13 bases lying between them. Germline assignment: CDR1 SNHLY and CDR2 FYNNEI.

The chain couples TRBV5-1 to TRBJ1-6; no firm D call. Trimming cost V 0 bases and J 6 bases, with 13 bases left between them. CDR1 and CDR2 from the germline V gene are SGHRS and YFSETQ. The CDR3 consists of 16 residues. DNA of the CDR3: TGCGCCAGCAGCTTGGGGTCGGGGTCAGGTAATTCACCCCTCCACTTT. Translated, it gives CASSLGSGSGNSPLHF.

A few counts support this clone. The rearrangement links TRBV5-4 to TRBJ2-1; the match to TRBD2 covers 7 bases. After removal of 0 bases from V and 7 bases from J, the junction contained 7 bases not matched to a gene. This CDR3 has 15 residues. Germline lookup yields CDR1 SGHNT and CDR2 YYREEE (reference sequence). The CDR3 spells CASSLAGGRANEQFF. The CDR3 nucleotides are TGTGCCAGCAGCTTGGCTGGCGGGAGAGCTAATGAGCAGTTCTTC.

In the case of this clone: A junction boundary mismatches the germline segment, possibly from a read error. The chain recombines TRBV7-9 with TRBJ1-6, with TRBD1 matching 7 bases. The CDR3 length is 15 residues. CDR1 and CDR2 from the germline V gene are SEHNR and FQNEAQ (reference sequence). CDR3 sequence reads: CSSSEKQGYNSPLHF. For the CDR3, the DNA is TGTTCCAGCAGCGAAAAACAGGGGTATAATTCACCCCTCCACTTT.

This clone has a single count. The identical CDR3 is also encoded by other nucleotide sequences in the sample. The chain couples TRBV9 to TRBJ2-7; D is perhaps TRBD2 (5 bases). The CDR3 covers 14 residues. The germline V gene encodes CDR1 SGDLS and CDR2 YYNGEE. Trimming shortened V by 0 bases and J by 3 bases, and 10 bases separated the two germline ends. The CDR3 coding sequence is TGTGCCAGCAGCGTAGGGGTCGGGGTCTACGAGCAGTACTTC. This gives the protein CASSVGVGVYEQYF.

V gene TRBV19 combines with J gene TRBJ2-2; 11 nucleotides agree with TRBD2. V lost 2 bases, J lost 7 bases, and 6 bases stayed unmatched. The CDR3 runs to 16 residues. Germline V CDR1 and CDR2: LNHDA, SQIVND (reference sequence). CDR3 bases: TGTGCCAGTAGTATATTCATAGCGGGAGGGGTCGGGGAGCTGTTTTTT. It codes for CASSIFIAGGVGELFF.

V is TRBV11-2 and J is TRBJ2-1; possible D gene TRBD1, 6 bases. Germline CDR1 is SGHAT and CDR2 is FQNNGV. The ends were cut back, 4 bases at V and 3 bases at J, with 13 bases in the middle. The CDR3 is made up of 15 amino acids. The CDR3 DNA sequence: TGTGCCAGCAGCTATACTAGGGGGTACTACAATGAGCAGTTCTTC. Translated, it gives CASSYTRGYYNEQFF.

This chain joins TRBV18 and TRBJ1-3, with a possible D match to TRBD1 (6 bases). Between the trimmed V and J ends, which lost 2 bases and 3 bases, there was a span of 8 bases. The CDR3 length is 14 residues. Germline assignment: CDR1 KGHSH and CDR2 LQKENI. CDR3 sequence (DNA): TGTGCCAGCTCACCAAAAGGGGGTGGAAACACCATATATTTT. It yields the protein CASSPKGGGNTIYF.